This TCR beta chain was recorded in a study of control samples from healthy donors and cancer patients. Measured with immunoSEQ multiplex PCR; TCRdb has only the in-frame clones, and not every one. The profile shows fewer than 70,000 clones, approximately 90% of them singletons. The V gene's germline CDR1 is LGHDT and CDR2 YNNKEL (reference sequence). The J segment lost 0 bases and the V segment lost 2 bases, leaving 2 bases of the junction unmatched. The CDR3 has 15 amino acids. This receptor was taken from a man aged 60 to 69 with head and neck cancer. The chain recombines TRBV3-1 (or the pseudogene TRBV3-2) with TRBJ2-3, with 7 positions matching TRBD2. Sequenced sample: PBMCs. CDR3 amino acids: CASSQSGDSTDTQYF. The DNA of the CDR3 is TGTGCCAGCAGCCAAAGCGGGGATAGCACAGATACGCAGTATTTT.